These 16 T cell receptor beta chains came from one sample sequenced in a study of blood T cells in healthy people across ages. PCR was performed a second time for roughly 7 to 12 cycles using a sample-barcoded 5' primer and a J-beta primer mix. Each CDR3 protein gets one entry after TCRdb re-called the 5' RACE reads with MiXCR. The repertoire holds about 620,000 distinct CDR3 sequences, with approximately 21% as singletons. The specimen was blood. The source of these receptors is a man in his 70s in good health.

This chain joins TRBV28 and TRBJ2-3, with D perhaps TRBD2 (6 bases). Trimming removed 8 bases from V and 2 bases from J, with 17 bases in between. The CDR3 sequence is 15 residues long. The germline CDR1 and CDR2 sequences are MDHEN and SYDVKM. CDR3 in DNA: TGTGCCAGCTCCCCAAAAGGACTATTCACAGATACGCAGTATTTT. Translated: CASSPKGLFTDTQYF.

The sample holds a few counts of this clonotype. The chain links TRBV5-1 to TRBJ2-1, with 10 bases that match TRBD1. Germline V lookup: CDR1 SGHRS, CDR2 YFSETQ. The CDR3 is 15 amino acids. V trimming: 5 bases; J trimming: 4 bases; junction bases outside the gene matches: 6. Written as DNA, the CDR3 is TGCGCCAGCAGTTCTGGGGACAGGGGATACAATGAGCAGTTCTTC. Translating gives CASSSGDRGYNEQFF.

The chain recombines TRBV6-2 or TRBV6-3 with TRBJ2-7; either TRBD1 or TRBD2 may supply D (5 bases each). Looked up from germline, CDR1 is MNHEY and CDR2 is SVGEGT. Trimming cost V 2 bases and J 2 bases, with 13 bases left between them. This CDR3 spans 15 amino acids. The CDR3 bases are TGTGCCAGCAGTTACGGGGACGGAGGCCCCTACGAGCAGTACTTC. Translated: CASSYGDGGPYEQYF.

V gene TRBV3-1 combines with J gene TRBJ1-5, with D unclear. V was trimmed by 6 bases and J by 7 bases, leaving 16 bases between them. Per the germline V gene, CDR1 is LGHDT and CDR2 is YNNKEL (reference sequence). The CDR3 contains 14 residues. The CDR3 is CASSSSGEGQPQHF. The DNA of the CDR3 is TGTGCCAGCAGTTCCTCTGGCGAAGGGCAGCCCCAGCATTTT.

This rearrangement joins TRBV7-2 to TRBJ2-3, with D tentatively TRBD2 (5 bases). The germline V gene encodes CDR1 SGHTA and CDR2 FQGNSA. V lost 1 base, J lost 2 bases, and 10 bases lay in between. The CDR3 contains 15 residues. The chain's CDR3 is CASSLDGLFTDTQYF. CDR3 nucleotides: TGTGCCAGCAGCTTAGATGGACTCTTCACAGATACGCAGTATTTT.

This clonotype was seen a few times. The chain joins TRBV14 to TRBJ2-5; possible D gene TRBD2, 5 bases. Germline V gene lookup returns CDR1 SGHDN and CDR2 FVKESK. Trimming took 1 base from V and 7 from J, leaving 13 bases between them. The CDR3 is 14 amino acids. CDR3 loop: CASSQVSGWGTQYF. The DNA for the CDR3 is TGTGCCAGCAGCCAAGTGTCGGGGTGGGGGACCCAGTACTTC.

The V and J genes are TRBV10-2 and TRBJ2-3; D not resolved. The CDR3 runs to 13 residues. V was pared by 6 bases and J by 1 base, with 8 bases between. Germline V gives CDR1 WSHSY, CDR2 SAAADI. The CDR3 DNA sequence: TGCGCCAGCAGAGGACCAGGCACAGATACGCAGTATTTT. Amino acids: CASRGPGTDTQYF.

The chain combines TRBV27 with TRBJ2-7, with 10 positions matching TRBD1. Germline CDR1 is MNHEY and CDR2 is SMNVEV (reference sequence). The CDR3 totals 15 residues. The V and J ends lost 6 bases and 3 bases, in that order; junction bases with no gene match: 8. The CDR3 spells CASRQRTGGNYEQYF. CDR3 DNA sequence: TGTGCCAGCAGACAAAGGACAGGGGGGAACTACGAGCAGTACTTC.

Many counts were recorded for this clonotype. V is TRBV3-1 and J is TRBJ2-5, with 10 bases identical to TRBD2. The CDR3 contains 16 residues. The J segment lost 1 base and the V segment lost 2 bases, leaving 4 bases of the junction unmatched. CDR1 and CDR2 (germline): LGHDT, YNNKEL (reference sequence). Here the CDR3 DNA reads TGTGCCAGCAGCCAACAGAGCGGGAGGGCCCAAGAGACCCAGTACTTC. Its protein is CASSQQSGRAQETQYF.

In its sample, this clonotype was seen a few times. The CDR3 protein is CSAGEQYYGYTF. DNA for the CDR3: TGCAGTGCTGGGGAACAGTACTATGGCTACACCTTC. The rearrangement joins TRBV20-1 to TRBJ1-2, with unresolved D. The CDR3 is 12 amino acids. Trimming pared 5 bases from V and 3 bases from J, leaving 10 bases between. CDR1 is DFQATT and CDR2 is SNEGSKA in the germline V gene (reference sequence).

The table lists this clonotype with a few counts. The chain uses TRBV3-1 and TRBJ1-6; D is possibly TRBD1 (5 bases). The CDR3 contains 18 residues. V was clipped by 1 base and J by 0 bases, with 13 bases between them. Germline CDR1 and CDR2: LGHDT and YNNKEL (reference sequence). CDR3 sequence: CASSQVAWGNSYNSPLHF. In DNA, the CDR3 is TGTGCCAGCAGCCAAGTTGCCTGGGGCAACTCCTATAATTCACCCCTCCACTTT.

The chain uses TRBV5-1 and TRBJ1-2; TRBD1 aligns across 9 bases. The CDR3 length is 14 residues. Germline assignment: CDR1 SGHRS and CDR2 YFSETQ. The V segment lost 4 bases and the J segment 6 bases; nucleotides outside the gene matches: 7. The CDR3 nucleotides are TGCGCCAGCAGCCGGGACAGGGTTGGTAATGGCTACACCTTC. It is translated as CASSRDRVGNGYTF.

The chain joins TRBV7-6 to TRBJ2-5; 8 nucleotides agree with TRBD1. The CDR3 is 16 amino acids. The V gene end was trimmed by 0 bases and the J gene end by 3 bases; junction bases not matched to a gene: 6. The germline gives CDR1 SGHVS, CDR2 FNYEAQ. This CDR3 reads CASSLATRQGKETQYF. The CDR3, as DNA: TGTGCCAGCAGCTTAGCCACGCGACAGGGGAAAGAGACCCAGTACTTC.

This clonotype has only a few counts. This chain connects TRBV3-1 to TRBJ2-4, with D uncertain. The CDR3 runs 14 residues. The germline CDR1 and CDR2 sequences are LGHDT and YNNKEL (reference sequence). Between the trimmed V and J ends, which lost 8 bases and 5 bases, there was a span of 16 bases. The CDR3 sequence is CASGRLATENIQYF. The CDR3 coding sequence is TGTGCCAGCGGCCGTTTGGCTACCGAAAACATTCAGTACTTC.

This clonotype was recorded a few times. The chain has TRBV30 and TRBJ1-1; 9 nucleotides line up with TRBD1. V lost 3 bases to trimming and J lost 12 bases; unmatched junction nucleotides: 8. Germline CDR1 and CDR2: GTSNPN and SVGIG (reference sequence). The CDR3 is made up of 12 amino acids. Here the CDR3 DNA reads TGTGCCTGGAGGGGACAGGGCGACGGGTCTTTCTTT. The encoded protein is CAWRGQGDGSFF.

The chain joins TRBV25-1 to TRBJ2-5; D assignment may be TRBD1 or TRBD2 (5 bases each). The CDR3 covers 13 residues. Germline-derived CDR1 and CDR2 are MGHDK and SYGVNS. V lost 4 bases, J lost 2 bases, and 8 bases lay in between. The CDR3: CASSGGDQETQYF. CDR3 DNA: TGTGCCAGCAGTGGAGGGGATCAAGAGACCCAGTACTTC. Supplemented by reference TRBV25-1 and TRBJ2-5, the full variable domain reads EADIYQTPRYLVIGTGKKITLECSQTMGHDKMYWYQQDPGMELHLIHYSYGVNSTEKGDLSSESTVSRIRTEHFPLTLESARPSHTSQYLCASSGGDQETQYFGPGTRLLVL.